This T cell receptor (beta chain) was profiled in a study of human T cells and chemical hapten exposure. Germline V gives CDR1 DFQATT, CDR2 SNEGSKA (reference sequence). J lost 2 bases, V lost 1 base, and 8 bases had no gene match. This CDR3 has 15 amino acids. The time point was: patch test 1, 2 weeks after DPC sensitization. Treatment noted: therapeutic diphenylcyclopropenone sensitization with weekly scalp DPC. MiXCR, applied by TCRdb to the RACE reads, yields one record per CDR3 protein. This table has 85,000 or so distinct CDR3 sequences, approximately 11% appearing once. The TCR sequence derives from a woman aged 50 to 60 with alopecia areata. Some clones in this sample may be carry-over from other donors' samples. Sequencing used whole blood, obtained in connection with sensitization to the hapten diphenylcyclopropenone (DPC). This rearrangement joins TRBV20-1 to TRBJ2-7; TRBD2 matches 7 bases. CDR3 in amino acids: CSARVSTSQTYEQYF. Written as DNA, the CDR3 is TGCAGTGCTAGAGTTTCGACTAGCCAAACCTACGAGCAGTACTTC.